This TCR beta chain was profiled in a study of shared clonotypes between healthy human individuals. This clone appeared many times. Its matching antigen is unknown. Additional DNA sequences in this sample encode the identical CDR3. The CDR3 sequence is 14 residues long. CDR1 and CDR2 (germline): MDHEN, SYDVKM. V shed 3 bases and J shed 1 base, with 10 bases lying between them. Study-level findings and limits: The researchers took only blood, and tissue repertoires probably look different.

The data were produced by immunoSEQ multiplex PCR, yet TCRdb's version contains in-frame clones alone and is incomplete. This repertoire shows around 430,000 clones, 70% to 80% found once; its top ten account for about 13%. Material for sequencing was PBMCs. The chain links TRBV28 to TRBJ2-7; TRBD1 is a possible D gene (5 bases). This receptor was identified in a woman aged 40 to 50 in good health. Some clones in this sample may be carry-over from other donors' samples. In nucleotides, the CDR3 is TGTGCCAGCAGTTTGGCAGGGTTTTCCTACGAGCAGTACTTC. Protein: CASSLAGFSYEQYF.